A selection of T cell receptor beta chains follows, all from one sample in a study of PD-1 blockade in classical Hodgkin lymphoma. Repertoires were generated with immunoSEQ multiplex PCR, while TCRdb's copy carries only in-frame clones and drops some. Of over 35,000 clones detected, 76% appear once; the ten largest clones hold about 10%. The source was peripheral blood mononuclear cells (PBMCs), collected at baseline. The receptors were gathered from a human donor with classical Hodgkin lymphoma. Each CDR3 is given with its conserved first and last residue. The D gene is left open where the match is weak. Some rows have no size entry. The others give once, few or many, or a class for an expanded clone.

v_call	clone_size	d_call	j_call	cdr3_nt	cdr3_aa
TRBV28	-	TRBD1	TRBJ1-5	TGTGCCAGCGGAAACAGGGGTTTCAGCAATCAGCCCCAGCATTTT	CASGNRGFSNQPQHF
TRBV28	-	-	TRBJ2-2	TGTGCCAGCAGTCCTCCTAGGACCGGGGAGCTGTTTTTT	CASSPPRTGELFF
TRBV6-1	once	TRBD1	TRBJ2-4	TGTGCCAGCAGTGATCGGCCGGACAGGGTCATAAACATTCAGTACTTC	CASSDRPDRVINIQYF
TRBV5-6	-	-	TRBJ2-2	TGTGCCAGCAGCCCCGCGGCCGGGGAGCTGTTTTTT	CASSPAAGELFF
TRBV5-1	-	-	TRBJ1-2	TGCGCCAGCAGCGTTACCGGGACACCAATCTATGGCTACACCTTC	CASSVTGTPIYGYTF
TRBV27	-	TRBD2	TRBJ2-7	TGTGCCAGCAGGGTACTAGCGGGGAGCTCCTACGAGCAGTACTTC	CASRVLAGSSYEQYF
TRBV5-1	-	-	TRBJ1-1	TGCGCCAGCAGCTTTAGGGGCGACGCTGAAGCTTTCTTT	CASSFRGDAEAFF
TRBV10-1	-	-	TRBJ1-5	TGCGCCAGCAGTGCATCCACGGTGGGGCAGCCCCAGCATTTT	CASSASTVGQPQHF
TRBV29-1	-	-	TRBJ1-1	TGCAGCGTTGCCTCCACAGGGCGTGAAGCTTTCTTT	CSVASTGREAFF
TRBV7-9	few	-	TRBJ2-2	TGTGCCAGCAGCTTAGGACAGGCCAACACCGGGGAGCTGTTTTTT	CASSLGQANTGELFF
TRBV5-1	once	TRBD2	TRBJ2-7	TGCGCCAGCACAGGGGGGACTAGCGGACCCGAGCAGTACTTC	CASTGGTSGPEQYF
TRBV2	-	TRBD2	TRBJ2-3	TGTGCCAGCAGTGAGAGGACTAGCGGCCTCACAGATACGCAGTATTTT	CASSERTSGLTDTQYF
TRBV6-4	few	TRBD2	TRBJ2-3	TGTGCCAGCAGACCGACTAGCGCAAGCACAGATACGCAGTATTTT	CASRPTSASTDTQYF
TRBV6-5	once	TRBD1	TRBJ1-1	TGTGCCAGCAGTTACGGCAGGGGGACTGAAGCTTTCTTT	CASSYGRGTEAFF
TRBV5-6	-	-	TRBJ2-5	TGTGCCAGCAGCTTGAGTCCTAGCGACCAAGAGACCCAGTACTTC	CASSLSPSDQETQYF
TRBV27	-	TRBD1	TRBJ1-2	TGTGCCAGCAGTCGGGACAGGGCATCCTACACCTTC	CASSRDRASYTF
TRBV2	-	TRBD1	TRBJ1-2	TGTGCCAGCAGTAGGGACAGGGTGTCTCCGCTCTATGGCTACACCTTC	CASSRDRVSPLYGYTF
TRBV7-8	-	TRBD2	TRBJ2-7	TGTGCCAGCAGCTCCCCGAGCGGGACTAGCGGGAGACCCTACGAGCAGTACTTC	CASSSPSGTSGRPYEQYF
TRBV7-9	-	-	TRBJ2-4	TGTGCCAGCAGCTTTGAGTACTTC	CASSFEYF
TRBV7-2	-	-	TRBJ1-1	TGTGCCAGCAGCCCCTACGCGGGGCGTAACACTGAAGCTTTCTTT	CASSPYAGRNTEAFF
TRBV10-1	-	-	TRBJ2-7	TGCGCCAGCAGTCGTCTCGACGAGCAGTACTTC	CASSRLDEQYF
TRBV28	few	-	TRBJ2-3	TGTGCCAGCAGTTCGCCTAGTTCTCTCACAGATACGCAGTATTTT	CASSSPSSLTDTQYF
TRBV14	-	-	TRBJ2-7	TGTGCCAGCAGCCAAGGCTTAGCGCAGCAGTACTTC	CASSQGLAQQYF
TRBV7-8	-	-	TRBJ2-5	TGTGCCAGCAGCCCAGACTTCCAGGGAGAGACCCAGTACTTC	CASSPDFQGETQYF
TRBV28	few	TRBD1	TRBJ1-2	TGTGCCAGCATCGGGACAGCTTTAAACTATGGCTACACCTTC	CASIGTALNYGYTF
TRBV9	-	TRBD1	TRBJ1-1	TGTGCCAGCAACCAGGGGGGAGACGCTGAAGCTTTCTTT	CASNQGGDAEAFF
TRBV5-1	medium-sized	-	TRBJ1-1	TGCGCCAGCAGCTTGGAACTCGCAACTGAAGCTTTCTTT	CASSLELATEAFF
TRBV9	-	-	TRBJ2-7	TGTGCCAGCAGCGCGACGGGTGGGGGAACCTACGAGCAGTACTTC	CASSATGGGTYEQYF